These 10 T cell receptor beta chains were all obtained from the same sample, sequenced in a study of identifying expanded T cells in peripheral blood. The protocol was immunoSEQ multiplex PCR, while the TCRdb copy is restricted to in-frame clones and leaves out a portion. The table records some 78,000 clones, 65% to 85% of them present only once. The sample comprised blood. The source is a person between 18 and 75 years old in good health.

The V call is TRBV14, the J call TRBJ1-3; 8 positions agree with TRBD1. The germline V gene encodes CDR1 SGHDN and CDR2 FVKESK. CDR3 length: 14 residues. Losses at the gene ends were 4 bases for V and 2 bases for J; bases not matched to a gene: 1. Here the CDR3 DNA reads TGTGCCAGCAGCCTACAGGGGGCTGGAAACACCATATATTTT. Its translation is CASSLQGAGNTIYF. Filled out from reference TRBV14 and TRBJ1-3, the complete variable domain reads EAGVTQFPSHSVIEKGQTVTLRCDPISGHDNLYWYRRVMGKEIKFLLHFVKESKQDESGMPNNRFLAERTGGTYSTLKVQPAELEDSGVYFCASSLQGAGNTIYFGEGSWLTVV.

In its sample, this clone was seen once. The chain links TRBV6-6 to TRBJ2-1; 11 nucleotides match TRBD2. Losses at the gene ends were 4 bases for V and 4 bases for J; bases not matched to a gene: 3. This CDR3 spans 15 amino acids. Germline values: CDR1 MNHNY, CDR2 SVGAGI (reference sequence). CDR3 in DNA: TGTGCCAGCAGTTCGGGACTAGCGGATTACAATGAGCAGTTCTTC. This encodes CASSSGLADYNEQFF.

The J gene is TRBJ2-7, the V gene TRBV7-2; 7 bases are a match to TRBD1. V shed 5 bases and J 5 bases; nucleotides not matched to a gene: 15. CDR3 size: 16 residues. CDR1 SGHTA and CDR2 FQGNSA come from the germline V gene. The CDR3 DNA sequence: TGTGCCAGCAGCCCCCCCACAGGGGTTTCGTTAAACGAGCAGTACTTC. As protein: CASSPPTGVSLNEQYF.

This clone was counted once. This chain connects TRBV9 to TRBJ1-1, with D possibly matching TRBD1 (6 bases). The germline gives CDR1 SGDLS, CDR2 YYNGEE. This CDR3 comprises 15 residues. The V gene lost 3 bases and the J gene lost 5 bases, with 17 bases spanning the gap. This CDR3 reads CASSAIPGDGTEAFF. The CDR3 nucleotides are TGTGCCAGCAGCGCGATCCCAGGGGACGGTACTGAAGCTTTCTTT.

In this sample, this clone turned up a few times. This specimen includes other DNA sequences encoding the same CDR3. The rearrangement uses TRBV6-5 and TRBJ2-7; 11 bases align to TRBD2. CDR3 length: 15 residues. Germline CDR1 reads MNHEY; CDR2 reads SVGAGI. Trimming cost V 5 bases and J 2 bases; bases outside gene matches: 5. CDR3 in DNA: TGTGCCAGCAGTCCCGATAGCGGGAGGGCCTACGAGCAGTACTTC. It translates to CASSPDSGRAYEQYF.

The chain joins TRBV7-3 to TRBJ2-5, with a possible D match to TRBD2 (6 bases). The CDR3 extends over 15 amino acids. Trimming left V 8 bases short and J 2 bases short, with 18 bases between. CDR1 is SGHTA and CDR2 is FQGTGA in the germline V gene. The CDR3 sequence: CASAYSGAGQETQYF. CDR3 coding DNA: TGTGCCAGCGCCTATAGCGGAGCAGGGCAAGAGACCCAGTACTTC.

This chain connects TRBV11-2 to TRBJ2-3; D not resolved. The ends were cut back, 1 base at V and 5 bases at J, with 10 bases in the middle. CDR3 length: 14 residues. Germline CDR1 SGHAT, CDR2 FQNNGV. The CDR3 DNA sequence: TGTGCCAGCAGCTTAGGGGCCATACAAGATACGCAGTATTTT. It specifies CASSLGAIQDTQYF.

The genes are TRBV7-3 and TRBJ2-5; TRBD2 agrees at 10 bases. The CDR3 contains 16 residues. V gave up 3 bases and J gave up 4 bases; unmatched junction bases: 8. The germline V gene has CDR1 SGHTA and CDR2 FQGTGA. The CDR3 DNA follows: TGTGCCAGCAGCTTTCGAGCGGGAGGGCCGGGAGAGACCCAGTACTTC. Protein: CASSFRAGGPGETQYF. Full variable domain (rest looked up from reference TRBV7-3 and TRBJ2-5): GAGVSQTPSNKVTEKGKYVELRCDPISGHTALYWYRQSLGQGPEFLIYFQGTGAADDSGLPNDRFFAVRPEGSVSTLKIQRTERGDSAVYLCASSFRAGGPGETQYFGPGTRLLVL.

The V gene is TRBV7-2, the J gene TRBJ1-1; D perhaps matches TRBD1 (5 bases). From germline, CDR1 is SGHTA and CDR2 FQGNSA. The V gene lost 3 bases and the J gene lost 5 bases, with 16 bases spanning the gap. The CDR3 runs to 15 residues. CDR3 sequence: CASSFIDTGQTEAFF. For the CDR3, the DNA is TGTGCCAGCAGCTTTATAGACACCGGACAAACTGAAGCTTTCTTT.

CDR3 protein: CASSGRGLTYEQYF. CDR3 in DNA: TGTGCCAGCAGTGGCAGGGGGCTGACCTACGAGCAGTACTTC. The V call is TRBV2, the J call TRBJ2-7, with TRBD1 identical over 8 bases. This CDR3 spans 14 amino acids. The trim removed 4 bases at V and 2 bases at J, leaving 4 bases unmatched. Germline lookup yields CDR1 SNHLY and CDR2 FYNNEI. Filled out from reference TRBV2 and TRBJ2-7, the complete variable domain reads EPEVTQTPSHQVTQMGQEVILRCVPISNHLYFYWYRQILGQKVEFLVSFYNNEISEKSEIFDDQFSVERPDGSNFTLKIRSTKLEDSAMYFCASSGRGLTYEQYFGPGTRLTVT.